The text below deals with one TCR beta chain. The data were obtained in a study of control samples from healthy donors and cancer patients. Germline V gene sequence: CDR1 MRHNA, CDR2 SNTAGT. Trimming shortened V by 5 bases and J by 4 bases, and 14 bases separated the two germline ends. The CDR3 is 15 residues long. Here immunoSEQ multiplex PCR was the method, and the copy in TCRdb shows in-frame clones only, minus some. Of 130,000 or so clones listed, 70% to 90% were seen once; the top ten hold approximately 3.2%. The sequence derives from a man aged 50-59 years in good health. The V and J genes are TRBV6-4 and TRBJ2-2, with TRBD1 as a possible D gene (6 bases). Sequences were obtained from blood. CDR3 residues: CASSPNTGSTGELFF. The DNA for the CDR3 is TGTGCCAGCAGTCCGAATACAGGGTCCACCGGGGAGCTGTTTTTT.